These T cell receptor beta chains were read from a single sample in a study of shared clonotypes between healthy human individuals. Method: immunoSEQ multiplex PCR; TCRdb's copy keeps in-frame clones and lacks some. The sample lists around 2.1 million clones; 85% to 95% were seen once. What was sequenced was naive CD8+ T cells from PBMCs. Source of these receptors: a man aged 18-30 years in good health. Some clones in this sample may be carry-over from other donors' samples. CDR3s include the opening cysteine and the closing phenylalanine or tryptophan. Each record gives: D gene, J gene, V gene, CDR3 length, clone size, CDR3 DNA, CDR3 protein. D genes are given only for firm matches. Clone size is not always given. Where it is, it says once, few, many or a class for expanded clones.

-	TRBJ1-2	TRBV29-1	13	-	TGCAGCGTTAATACGGGACGGAGCTATGGCTACACCTTC	CSVNTGRSYGYTF
TRBD2	TRBJ2-1	TRBV7-9	16	-	TGTGCCAGCAGCTTAGCCGCGGGACTAGCGGGAGGCGAGCAGTTCTTC	CASSLAAGLAGGEQFF
-	TRBJ1-1	TRBV5-1	18	few	TGCGCCAGCAGCTTGGTCCTAGTAGGTCGGCCTGATAACACTGAAGCTTTCTTT	CASSLVLVGRPDNTEAFF
-	TRBJ2-3	TRBV12-5	17	-	TGTGCTAGTGCCCCCCCTTCCGCTAGCGCGACCACAGATACGCAGTATTTT	CASAPPSASATTDTQYF
-	TRBJ2-3	TRBV7-3	18	-	TGTGCCAGCAGCCCCCTTATAGGGGAGCCGTCTAGCACAGATACGCAGTATTTT	CASSPLIGEPSSTDTQYF
TRBD1	TRBJ2-5	TRBV11-2	13	-	TGTGCCAGCAGCTTTCTACAGGGGGAGACCCAGTACTTC	CASSFLQGETQYF
-	TRBJ2-5	TRBV27	14	once	TGTGCCAGCAGTTTAAGTGGGTGGGGAGAGACCCAGTACTTC	CASSLSGWGETQYF
-	TRBJ1-1	TRBV19	14	once	TGTGCCAGTAGTAAACCGGGGGCCGACACTGAAGCTTTCTTT	CASSKPGADTEAFF
TRBD1	TRBJ2-3	TRBV27	15	-	TGTGCCAGCAGTTTACGGGTCAGGGGGACAGATACGCAGTATTTT	CASSLRVRGTDTQYF
-	TRBJ1-2	TRBV19	15	-	TGTGCCAGTAGGGCCCGAGGGAGGCAAGTCTATGGCTACACCTTC	CASRARGRQVYGYTF
-	TRBJ2-1	TRBV29-1	12	-	TGCAGCGTTGATCGGGCTGTAAATGAGCAGTTCTTC	CSVDRAVNEQFF
TRBD1	TRBJ2-2	TRBV9	16	-	TGTGCCAGCAGCGGATACGGGACAGGTAACACCGGGGAGCTGTTTTTT	CASSGYGTGNTGELFF
-	TRBJ1-2	TRBV5-4	13	few	TGTGCCAGCAGCTTTTGGGGGGTGAGCGGCTACACCTTC	CASSFWGVSGYTF
-	TRBJ2-5	TRBV21-1	18	-	TGTGCCAGCAGCGTCCCAAACCGGGACAGGGGGCGCGGGGAGACCCAGTACTTC	CASSVPNRDRGRGETQYF
TRBD2	TRBJ2-7	TRBV5-1	15	-	TGCGCCAGCAGCTTGGCCTTAAGCGGGAGTTACGAGCAGTACTTC	CASSLALSGSYEQYF
-	TRBJ2-4	TRBV9	15	-	TGTGCCAGCAGCGTAGAGGGGCTAGCCAAAAACATTCAGTACTTC	CASSVEGLAKNIQYF
-	TRBJ1-1	TRBV9	12	-	TGTGCCAGCAGCCCCGGAGACACTGAAGCTTTCTTT	CASSPGDTEAFF
-	TRBJ2-5	TRBV5-1	11	-	TGCGCCAGCAGCTTCCAAGAGACCCAGTACTTC	CASSFQETQYF
-	TRBJ2-7	TRBV18	14	-	TGTGCCAGCTCACCACCAAGGGGAATTTACGAGCAGTACTTC	CASSPPRGIYEQYF
-	TRBJ2-7	TRBV27	14	-	TGTGCCAGCAGTTCGGCCAGACAAACCTACGAGCAGTACTTC	CASSSARQTYEQYF
-	TRBJ2-7	TRBV16	13	-	TGTGCCAGCAGCCAACCAAGTTTCTACGAGCAGTACTTC	CASSQPSFYEQYF
-	TRBJ2-7	TRBV9	14	-	TGTGCCAGCAGCGCGGAAGGGACCTATTACGAGCAGTACTTC	CASSAEGTYYEQYF
TRBD2	TRBJ2-2	TRBV5-6	16	-	TGTGCCAGCAGCTTGGGGCTAGCGGGAGATCCGGGGGAGCTGTTTTTT	CASSLGLAGDPGELFF
TRBD1	TRBJ2-3	TRBV4-2	14	-	TGTGCCAGCAGCCAAACAAAACCGGGACAGGCAAAGTATTTT	CASSQTKPGQAKYF
TRBD2	TRBJ2-1	TRBV9	17	-	TGTGCCAGCAGCGCGAATAGACTAGCGGGACCATACAATGAGCAGTTCTTC	CASSANRLAGPYNEQFF
TRBD2	TRBJ2-7	TRBV5-1	14	-	TGCGCCAGCAGCTTGACTAGCGGGGCGGGCGAGCAGTACTTC	CASSLTSGAGEQYF
-	TRBJ1-5	TRBV19	15	-	TGTGCCAGTAGTATACTACAGGTAGGCCTTCAGCCCCAGCATTTT	CASSILQVGLQPQHF
-	TRBJ2-1	TRBV27	14	-	TGTGCCAGCAGTTTAAGTAATGCCGGGGATGAGCAGTTCTTC	CASSLSNAGDEQFF
TRBD1	TRBJ1-4	TRBV28	18	-	TGTGCCAGCAGTATAACAGGGGGGGAGGTTCCGACGAATGAAAAACTGTTTTTT	CASSITGGEVPTNEKLFF
TRBD2	TRBJ2-1	TRBV4-1	19	-	TGCGCCAGCAGCTCAAAGGCGGTAGCGGGAGGGTACTCCTACAATGAGCAGTTCTTC	CASSSKAVAGGYSYNEQFF
TRBD2	TRBJ2-1	TRBV11-2	17	-	TGTGCCAGCAGCCCAGGACTAGCGGGAGGGCTATACAATGAGCAGTTCTTC	CASSPGLAGGLYNEQFF
-	TRBJ1-1	TRBV2	12	-	TGTGCCAGCAGTCCGACGAACACTGAAGCTTTCTTT	CASSPTNTEAFF
TRBD1	TRBJ1-5	TRBV27	23	-	TGTGCCAGCAGTCCTTATCAGGGCCTCTGGACAGGGGTCGCGCCTACTAGCAATCAGCCCCAGCATTTT	CASSPYQGLWTGVAPTSNQPQHF
-	TRBJ2-3	TRBV6-5	15	-	TGTGCCAGCAGTTACTCGGGGGCTAGCGTGGATACGCAGTATTTT	CASSYSGASVDTQYF
-	TRBJ2-1	TRBV28	14	-	TGTGCCAGCAGTTTTCCAGGGCCTTACAATGAGCAGTTCTTC	CASSFPGPYNEQFF